The 2 T cell receptor beta chains reported below all come from one sample, sequenced in a study of cytomegalovirus exposure and HLA in healthy donors (TCRdb year 2017). The library was generated by the immunoSEQ multiplex PCR assay. A mixture of 60 forward primers for TCR Vbeta segments and 13 reverse primers for TCR Jbeta segments was used in the multiplex PCR. The clones in this table, taken by TCRdb from immuneACCESS, are in-frame only. Not every clone is retained; where verified, under half of the shortfall comes from an unresolved V gene, and the cause of the rest is unknown. For this sample the table gives approximately 130,000 clones, of which around 70% were detected only once. The ten top clones hold approximately 3.1% of the sample. Sequencing was performed on PBMCs. These receptors originate from a man aged 30 to 39 in good health and CMV-seronegative.

This chain uses TRBV10-3 with TRBJ2-7; 13 bases are a match to TRBD2. The CDR3 consists of 15 residues. V lost 4 bases, J lost 9 bases, and 9 bases stayed unmatched. The germline V gene encodes CDR1 ENHRY and CDR2 SYGVKD. CDR3 in DNA: TGTGCCATCAGTGCTAGGACTAGCGGGAGCCTTCGGCAGTACTTC. Its protein is CAISARTSGSLRQYF.

This chain joins TRBV21-1 and TRBJ2-7; TRBD2, as called in the table, went unchecked against the DNA. TRBV21-1 is given as a pseudogene. CDR3 size: 14 residues. The CDR3 DNA reads as TGTGCCAGCAGCAATATGGGGGGGTCCTACGAGCAGTACTTC. As protein: CASSNMGGSYEQYF.